This T cell receptor beta chain originates from a study of CD8+ T cells in alopecia areata. Sequencing used cDNA as its template, made by extracting RNA and reverse transcribing it. The protocol was immunoSEQ multiplex PCR, while the TCRdb copy is restricted to in-frame clones and leaves out a portion. The repertoire holds under 40,000 clones, with approximately 52% as singletons. The CDR3 loop spans 13 amino acids. V was pared by 6 bases and J by 8 bases, with 7 bases of the junction left unmatched. The germline V gene encodes CDR1 SEHNR and CDR2 FQNEAQ (reference sequence). General study results and limits: Clonality was higher in lesional than normal scalp, especially in alopecia totalis/universalis. Among patients, TCR sharing was less clear than in mice, a difference possibly due in part to HLA diversity in the patient population.

Of note for this clone: No antigen is known for it.

Peripheral blood and lesional scalp punch biopsies came from alopecia areata patients. The rearrangement uses TRBV7-9 and TRBJ2-1; 7 bases are shared with TRBD1. The source material was NKG2D-high CD8+ T cells sorted from blood. This TCR was sampled from a human donor with alopecia areata. The CDR3 loop is CASRGTAGDEQFF. The CDR3 nucleotides are TGTGCCAGCAGGGGGACAGCAGGGGATGAGCAGTTCTTC. Based on the CDR3 plus reference TRBV7-9 and TRBJ2-1, the full variable domain is DTGVSQNPRHKITKRGQNVTFRCDPISEHNRLYWYRQTLGQGPEFLTYFQNEAQLEKSRLLSDRFSAERPKGSFSTLEIQRTEQGDSAMYLCASRGTAGDEQFFGPGTRLTVL.